This T cell receptor (beta chain) was sequenced during a study of T-cell memory formation after mild COVID-19. General study points: CD4+ contracting clones were mainly CM and EM; CD8+ ones, EMRA. The pre-infection memory compartment contained some responding clones, suggesting cross-reactive memory joined.

It was 5'RACE with constant-segment primers that produced the TCR alpha and TCR beta cDNA libraries, which carried sample barcodes and UMIs. One entry per CDR3 protein, called by TCRdb with MiXCR from the 5' RACE reads. The sample has about 390,000 distinct CDR3 sequences, roughly 20% seen once. This clonotype has ten or more counts. Antigen: not known. V lost 4 bases, J lost 6 bases, and 11 bases stayed unmatched. The germline V gene has CDR1 SGHTA and CDR2 FQGNSA. CDR3 size: 16 residues. The sequence came from an adult woman who had mild COVID-19 (a few samples of this study predate the infection). Cell type and time point are not known. What was sequenced was PBMCs or a T cell subset sorted from them (not recorded which). V gene TRBV7-2 combines with J gene TRBJ2-1; 8 bases line up with TRBD2. The DNA for the CDR3 is TGTGCCAGCAGCTCCAACGGGGGGGCTTGGTTCAATGAGCAGTTCTTC. It translates to CASSSNGGAWFNEQFF.